The 30 T cell receptor beta chains presented below share a single source sample, sequenced in a study of T cells expressing NK-cell markers. Each CDR3 protein gets one entry in TCRdb, which reprocessed the 5' RACE reads and gives no DNA. The repertoire table contains some 110,000 distinct CDR3 sequences. The material sequenced was blood T cells: a sorted CD56 or NKG2C T cell subset, CD4+ or CD8+ T cells, or bulk PBMC T cells (not recorded which). Receptors were obtained from a woman between 18 and 70 years old in good health.

V usage is TRBV15 and J usage is TRBJ2-1. The CDR3 has 14 amino acids. CDR1 and CDR2 from the germline V gene are LNHNV and YYDKDF (reference sequence). The CDR3 spells CATSREDSYNEQFF. Looking up the rest from reference TRBV15 and TRBJ2-1 gives the full variable domain: DAMVIQNPRYQVTQFGKPVTLSCSQTLNHNVMYWYQQKSSQAPKLLFHYYDKDFNNEADTPDNFQSRRPNTSFCFLDIRSPGLGDTAMYLCATSREDSYNEQFFGPGTRLTVL.

The CDR3: CASSYSVSTGISYEQYF. This sequence joins TRBV6-2 or TRBV6-3 and TRBJ2-7. The CDR3 sequence is 17 residues long. Per the germline V gene, CDR1 is MNHEY and CDR2 is SVGEGT.

The chain carries TRBV29-1 and TRBJ2-5. In germline, CDR1 is SQVTM, CDR2 ANQGSEA. This CDR3 comprises 13 residues. The CDR3 sequence: CSVAGRYQETQYF.

The rearrangement uses TRBV29-1 and TRBJ2-3; without DNA, the TCRdb call of TRBD2 cannot be checked. CDR3 length equals 15 residues. From germline, CDR1 is SQVTM and CDR2 ANQGSEA. The CDR3: CSVDLTSGGTDTQYF.

The chain is built from TRBV28 and TRBJ2-5; TCRdb calls TRBD2, which cannot be checked without DNA. The germline V gene encodes CDR1 MDHEN and CDR2 SYDVKM. The CDR3 has 16 residues. The CDR3 spells CASSSGLAGGKETQYF. Combining the CDR3 with reference TRBV28 and TRBJ2-5 gives the whole variable domain DVKVTQSSRYLVKRTGEKVFLECVQDMDHENMFWYRQDPGLGLRLIYFSYDVKMKEKGDIPEGYSVSREKKERFSLILESASTNQTSMYLCASSSGLAGGKETQYFGPGTRLLVL.

The CDR3 reads CASSQESGIEQFF. The chain recombines TRBV4-2 with TRBJ2-1. This CDR3 contains 13 residues. The germline V gene has CDR1 LGHNA and CDR2 YNFKEQ.

The chain uses TRBV4-2 and TRBJ2-1; lacking DNA, the TRBD2 call made by TCRdb goes unchecked. Germline CDR1 reads LGHNA; CDR2 reads YNFKEQ. This CDR3 is 15 amino acids long. The CDR3 is CASSQEASGSDEQFF.

The J gene is TRBJ2-2, the V gene TRBV12-3 or TRBV12-4; TCRdb's assignment of TRBD1 cannot be checked, as there is no DNA. This CDR3 spans 15 amino acids. CDR3: CASSFRQGEGGELFF.

This sequence joins TRBV9 and TRBJ1-1. CDR1 and CDR2 (germline): SGDLS, YYNGEE. The CDR3 has 13 residues. The CDR3: CASSPPHGTEAFF.

V is TRBV21-1 and J is TRBJ2-1; the TCRdb D gene call, TRBD1, has no DNA to confirm it. TRBV21-1 has pseudogene status. CDR3 size: 16 residues. CDR3 in amino acids: CASSIEGANSYNEQFF.

V is TRBV7-8 and J is TRBJ1-1. The CDR3 has 12 amino acids. CDR1 and CDR2 (germline): SGHVS, FQNEAQ. The CDR3: CASSLLDTEAFF.

The chain links TRBV9 to TRBJ2-1; TCRdb gives TRBD2 as the D gene, but with no DNA this cannot be confirmed. The CDR3 contains 16 residues. Germline V gives CDR1 SGDLS, CDR2 YYNGEE. CDR3 region: CASTREQLAAYNEQFF.

This chain joins TRBV25-1 and TRBJ1-1; TCRdb designates TRBD1, a call that cannot be tested without DNA. The CDR3 sequence is 11 residues long. In germline, CDR1 is MGHDK, CDR2 SYGVNS. CDR3 sequence reads: CASTSGPEAFF.

The rearrangement joins TRBV12-3 or TRBV12-4 to TRBJ2-7; checking the TCRdb D call of TRBD2 is not possible without DNA. This CDR3 spans 12 amino acids. The CDR3 sequence: CASTAGRYEQYF.

This chain connects TRBV28 to TRBJ2-5; TCRdb gives TRBD1 as the D gene, but with no DNA this cannot be confirmed. This CDR3 spans 14 amino acids. Germline V CDR1 and CDR2: MDHEN, SYDVKM. This chain's CDR3 is CASCVRTEEETQYF.

This chain links TRBV5-4 with TRBJ2-3; there is no DNA to check the TCRdb D call of TRBD2. Germline assignment: CDR1 SGHNT and CDR2 YYREEE (reference sequence). CDR3 length: 19 residues. CDR3 region: CASSLAPSTSGGATDTQYF.

This sequence joins TRBV11-2 and TRBJ2-1. Germline V CDR1 and CDR2: SGHAT, FQNNGV. The CDR3 runs 11 residues. The CDR3 protein is CASRDINEQFF.

The chain's CDR3 is CASSVGTSGSNEQFF. The J gene is TRBJ2-1, the V gene TRBV7-2; TCRdb picks TRBD2, but there is no DNA to check that call. Germline V lookup: CDR1 SGHTA, CDR2 FQGNSA. The length of the CDR3 is 15 residues. The full variable domain, its missing parts supplied by reference TRBV7-2 and TRBJ2-1, is GAGVSQSPSNKVTEKGKDVELRCDPISGHTALYWYRQSLGQGLEFLIYFQGNSAPDKSGLPSDRFSAERTGGSVSTLTIQRTQQEDSAVYLCASSVGTSGSNEQFFGPGTRLTVL.

The V call is TRBV7-2, the J call TRBJ1-1. CDR3 length: 15 residues. CDR1 is SGHTA and CDR2 is FQGNSA in the germline V gene. The CDR3 sequence: CASSSLWGEGTEAFF. Full variable domain (remainder filled in from reference TRBV7-2 and TRBJ1-1): GAGVSQSPSNKVTEKGKDVELRCDPISGHTALYWYRQSLGQGLEFLIYFQGNSAPDKSGLPSDRFSAERTGGSVSTLTIQRTQQEDSAVYLCASSSLWGEGTEAFFGQGTRLTVV.

This sequence joins TRBV6-1 and TRBJ2-2; the D gene TCRdb calls, TRBD1, cannot be checked with no DNA. From germline, CDR1 is MNHNS and CDR2 SASEGT. The CDR3 contains 12 residues. The chain's CDR3 is CAGGISTGELFF.

This chain joins TRBV5-5 and TRBJ2-2; the TCRdb D gene call, TRBD2, has no DNA to confirm it. CDR1 is SGHKS, CDR2 YYEKEE, per germline (reference sequence). The CDR3 is 16 residues long. CDR3 region: CASSWPLAGGTGELFF.

The V and J genes are TRBV4-3 and TRBJ1-1. The CDR3 consists of 15 residues. Per germline, CDR1 LGHNA and CDR2 YSLEER. The CDR3 spells CASSQEYIPNTEAFF.

This chain uses TRBV29-1 with TRBJ2-3; TCRdb lists TRBD1, though no DNA is available to test this call. This CDR3 is built from 16 residues. Germline CDR1 and CDR2: SQVTM and ANQGSEA. The CDR3 protein is CSVDGTGARGTDTQYF.

J is TRBJ2-5 and V is TRBV27; without DNA, the TCRdb call of TRBD1 cannot be checked. Germline loops: CDR1 MNHEY, CDR2 SMNVEV (reference sequence). This CDR3 is built from 15 residues. CDR3: CASSTYAGRQETQYF.

This chain links TRBV5-1 with TRBJ1-5; TCRdb's assignment of TRBD1 cannot be checked, as there is no DNA. CDR1 and CDR2 from the germline V gene are SGHRS and YFSETQ. This CDR3 is 14 amino acids long. The CDR3 here is CASSPGHDNQPQHF. The full variable domain, completed using reference TRBV5-1 and TRBJ1-5, is KAGVTQTPRYLIKTRGQQVTLSCSPISGHRSVSWYQQTPGQGLQFLFEYFSETQRNKGNFPGRFSGRQFSNSRSEMNVSTLELGDSALYLCASSPGHDNQPQHFGDGTRLSIL.

The chain recombines TRBV12-3 or TRBV12-4 with TRBJ2-2. This CDR3 comprises 13 residues. CDR3 region: CASSLWNTGELFF.

This rearrangement joins TRBV4-3 to TRBJ2-1. The length of the CDR3 is 12 residues. Germline V gene sequence: CDR1 LGHNA, CDR2 YSLEER. CDR3 amino acids: CASSPNAHEQFF.

The V gene is TRBV20-1, the J gene TRBJ2-7; TCRdb picks TRBD2, but there is no DNA to check that call. Germline V gene sequence: CDR1 DFQATT, CDR2 SNEGSKA (reference sequence). The CDR3 runs to 14 residues. CDR3 residues: CSARVLAGGYEQYF.

By frequency, this clonotype registers medium-sized. This sequence joins TRBV19 and TRBJ1-1; the TCRdb D gene call, TRBD1, has no DNA to confirm it. The germline gives CDR1 LNHDA, CDR2 SQIVND (reference sequence). The CDR3 has 14 amino acids. The chain's CDR3 is CASHIGQGWTEAFF.

V gene TRBV12-3 or TRBV12-4 combines with J gene TRBJ2-7; TCRdb outputs TRBD2, but without DNA this stays unchecked. The CDR3 extends over 15 amino acids. The CDR3 protein is CASSFSPAGVVEQYF.